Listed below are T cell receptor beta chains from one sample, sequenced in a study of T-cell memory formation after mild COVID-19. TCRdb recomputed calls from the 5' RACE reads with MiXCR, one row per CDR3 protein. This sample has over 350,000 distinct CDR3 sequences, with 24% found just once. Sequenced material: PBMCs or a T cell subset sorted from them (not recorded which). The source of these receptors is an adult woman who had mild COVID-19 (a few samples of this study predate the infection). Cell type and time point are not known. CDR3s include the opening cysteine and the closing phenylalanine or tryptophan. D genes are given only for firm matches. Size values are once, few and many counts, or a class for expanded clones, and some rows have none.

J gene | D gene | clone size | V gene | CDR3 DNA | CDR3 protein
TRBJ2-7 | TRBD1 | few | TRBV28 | TGTGCCAGCAGTGAGACCCCAGGGGGCGCGAACGAGCAGTACTTC | CASSETPGGANEQYF
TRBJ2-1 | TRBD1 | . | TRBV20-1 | TGCAGTGCTAGAGATTCGGGACAGGTTTTGGTGCAGTTCTTC | CSARDSGQVLVQFF
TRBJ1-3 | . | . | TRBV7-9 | TGTGCCAGCAGCTTAGCTGGTCACCGTCTCTCTGGAAACACCATATATTTT | CASSLAGHRLSGNTIYF
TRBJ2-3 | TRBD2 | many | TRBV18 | TGTGCCAGCTCACCAGTGAGCGGGAGGAGCACAGATACGCAGTATTTT | CASSPVSGRSTDTQYF
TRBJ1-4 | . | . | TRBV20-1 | TGCAGTGCTCTCAGGGGACCTAATGAAAAACTGTTTTTT | CSALRGPNEKLFF
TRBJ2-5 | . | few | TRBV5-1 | TGCGCCAGCGGGGAGGACGGCAGATTCCAAGAGACCCAGTACTTC | CASGEDGRFQETQYF
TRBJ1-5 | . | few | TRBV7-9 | TGTGCCAGCAGCTTTGACAGTCAACCCCAGCATTTT | CASSFDSQPQHF
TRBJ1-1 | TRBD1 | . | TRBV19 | TGTGCCAGTACCGCACAGGGGGTATGGGTCACTGAAGCTTTCTTT | CASTAQGVWVTEAFF
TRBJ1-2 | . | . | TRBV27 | TGTGCCAGCAGTCCGGGGACCGCCCCTCTAATAGTATATGGCTACACCTTC | CASSPGTAPLIVYGYTF
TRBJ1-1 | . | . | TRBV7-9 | TGTGCCAGCAGCTTAGCTAACCCGACGTCTGAAGCTTTCTTT | CASSLANPTSEAFF
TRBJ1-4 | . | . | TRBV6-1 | TGTGCCAGCAGTGAACTGGGGGTTGCAACTAATGAAAAACTGTTTTTT | CASSELGVATNEKLFF
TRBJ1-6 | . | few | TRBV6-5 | TGTGCCAGCAGCCCAGCCCTCTCCTATAATTCACCCCTCCACTTT | CASSPALSYNSPLHF
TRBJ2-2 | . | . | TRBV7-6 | TGTGCCAGCAGCTTAAGAAGTAGGAGCGCCAACACCGGGGAGCTGTTTTTT | CASSLRSRSANTGELFF
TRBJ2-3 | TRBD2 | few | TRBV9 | TGTGCCAGCAGCGTAGTTGTAGCGGGACAAACAGATACGCAGTATTTT | CASSVVVAGQTDTQYF
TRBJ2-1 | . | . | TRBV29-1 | TGCAGCGTTGATGGCGGACGGGAAAATGAGCAGTTCTTC | CSVDGGRENEQFF
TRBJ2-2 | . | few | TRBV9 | TGTGCCAGCAGCGTAGTTTCAGGTCGGAACACCGGGGAGCTGTTTTTT | CASSVVSGRNTGELFF